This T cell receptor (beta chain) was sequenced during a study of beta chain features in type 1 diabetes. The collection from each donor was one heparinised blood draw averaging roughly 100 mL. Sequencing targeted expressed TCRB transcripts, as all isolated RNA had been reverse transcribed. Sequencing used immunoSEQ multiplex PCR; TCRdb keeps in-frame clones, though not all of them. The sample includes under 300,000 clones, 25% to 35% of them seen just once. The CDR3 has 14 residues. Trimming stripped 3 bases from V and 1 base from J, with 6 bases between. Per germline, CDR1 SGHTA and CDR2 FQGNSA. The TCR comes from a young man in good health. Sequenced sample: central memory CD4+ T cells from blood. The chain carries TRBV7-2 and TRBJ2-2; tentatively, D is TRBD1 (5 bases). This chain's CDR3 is CASSLTVNTGELFF. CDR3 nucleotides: TGTGCCAGCAGCTTGACAGTGAACACCGGGGAGCTGTTTTTT. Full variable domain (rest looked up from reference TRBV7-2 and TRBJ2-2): GAGVSQSPSNKVTEKGKDVELRCDPISGHTALYWYRQSLGQGLEFLIYFQGNSAPDKSGLPSDRFSAERTGGSVSTLTIQRTQQEDSAVYLCASSLTVNTGELFFGEGSRLTVL.